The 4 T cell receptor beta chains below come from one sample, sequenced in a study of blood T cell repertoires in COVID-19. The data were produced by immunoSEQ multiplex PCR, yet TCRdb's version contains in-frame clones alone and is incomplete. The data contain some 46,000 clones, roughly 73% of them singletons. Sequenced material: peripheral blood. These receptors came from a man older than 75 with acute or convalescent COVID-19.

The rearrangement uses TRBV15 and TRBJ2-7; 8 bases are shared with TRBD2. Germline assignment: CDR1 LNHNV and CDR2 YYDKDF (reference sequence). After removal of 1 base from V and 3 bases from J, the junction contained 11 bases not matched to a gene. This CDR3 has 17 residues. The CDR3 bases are TGTGCCACCAGCAGAGGGGAAAGTAGCGGGAAACGCTACGAGCAGTACTTC. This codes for CATSRGESSGKRYEQYF.

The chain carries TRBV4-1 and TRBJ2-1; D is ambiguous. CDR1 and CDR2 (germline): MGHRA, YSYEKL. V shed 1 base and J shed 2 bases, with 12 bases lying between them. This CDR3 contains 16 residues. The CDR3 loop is CASSQVDLVTYNEQFF. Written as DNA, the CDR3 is TGCGCCAGCAGCCAAGTCGACTTAGTGACCTACAATGAGCAGTTCTTC.

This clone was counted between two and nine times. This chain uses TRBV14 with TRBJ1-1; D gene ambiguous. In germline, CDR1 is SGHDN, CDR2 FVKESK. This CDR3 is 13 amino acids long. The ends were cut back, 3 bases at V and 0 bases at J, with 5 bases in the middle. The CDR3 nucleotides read TGTGCCAGCAGCCAGTTTATGAACACTGAAGCTTTCTTT. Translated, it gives CASSQFMNTEAFF.

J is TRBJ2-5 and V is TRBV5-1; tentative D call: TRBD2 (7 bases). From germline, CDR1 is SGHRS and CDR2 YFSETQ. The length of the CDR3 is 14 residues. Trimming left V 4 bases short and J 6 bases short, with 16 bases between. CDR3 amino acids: CASSPSGGAKTQYF. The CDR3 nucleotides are TGCGCCAGCAGCCCCTCGGGGGGCGCAAAGACCCAGTACTTC.